The present T cell receptor beta chain was sequenced within a study of blood T cell repertoires in COVID-19. Across the whole study: PBMCs, B-cell-depleted T cells, or T cells were the source of the cDNA or gDNA that made up the material.

Losses at the gene ends were 2 bases for V and 2 bases for J; bases not matched to a gene: 8. This CDR3 has 16 residues. The germline CDR1 and CDR2 sequences are LGHDT and YNNKEL (reference sequence). Original handling: Quantification of nucleated cells was approximated via reference gene primer amplification. Some clones are missing from TCRdb's copy, which holds only in-frame ones; the method was immunoSEQ multiplex PCR. V, J and clone size derive from that table, while D and trimming were established from the DNA sequence. The data hold 90,000 to 100,000 clones, with over 70% observed a single time.

This clonotype was obtained from a man aged 60 to 69 with acute or convalescent COVID-19. Sequencing was performed on peripheral blood. V usage is TRBV3-1 (or the pseudogene TRBV3-2) and J usage is TRBJ2-5, with 7 bases matching TRBD1. Here the CDR3 DNA reads TGTGCCAGCAGCCAACACTCCGGGACAGTTCAAGAGACCCAGTACTTC. It translates to CASSQHSGTVQETQYF.